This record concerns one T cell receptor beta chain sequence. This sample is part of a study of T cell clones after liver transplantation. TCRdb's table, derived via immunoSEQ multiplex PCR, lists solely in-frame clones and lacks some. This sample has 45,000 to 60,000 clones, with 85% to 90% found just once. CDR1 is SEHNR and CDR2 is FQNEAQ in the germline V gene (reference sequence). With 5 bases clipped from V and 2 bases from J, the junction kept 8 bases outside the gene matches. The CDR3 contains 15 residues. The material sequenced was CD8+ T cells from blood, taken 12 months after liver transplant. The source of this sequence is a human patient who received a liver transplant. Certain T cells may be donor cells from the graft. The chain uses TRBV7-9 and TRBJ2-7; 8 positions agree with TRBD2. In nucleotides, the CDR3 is TGTGCCAGCAGCCCGCGGACTAGCCTCGCCTACGAGCAGTACTTC. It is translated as CASSPRTSLAYEQYF.